This T cell receptor (beta chain) was retrieved from a study of read filtering for tumor transcriptome and immune sequencing. In the study overall: Among patients, approximately 17 were male and around 15 female, aged roughly 45 to 80 (mean about 69). DNase treatment preceded whole-transcriptome library preparation. IR-seq gave about 4.05 to 11 million TCR reads per sample; RNA-seq gave roughly 75 to 1,400.

In this sample, this clonotype turned up many times. Its antigen is currently unknown. The CDR3 is made up of 16 amino acids. The V end was cut by 4 bases, the J end by 5 bases, with 19 bases between. The V gene's germline CDR1 is SGHDT and CDR2 YYEEEE. Molecular barcoded adaptors covering alpha/delta and beta/gamma chains were used on approximately 400 ng RNA. One entry per CDR3 protein, called by TCRdb with MiXCR from the reads. The sample has some 130,000 distinct CDR3 sequences; 10% to 15% are singletons. Broader study findings: In IR-seq, single-read clonotypes were roughly 80% of clonotypes but around 3.5% of reads.

The sample was a population of CD138-negative cells sorted from bone marrow. The chain combines TRBV5-6 with TRBJ1-5, with D possibly being TRBD1 (6 bases). This sequence was found in a donor at least 40 years old with multiple myeloma. Here the CDR3 reads CASSIYQTGHYQPQHF. The CDR3 bases are TGTGCCAGCAGCATATATCAGACAGGCCATTATCAGCCCCAGCATTTT.